The 12 T cell receptor beta chains in this list originate from one sample, sequenced in a study of T-cell memory formation after mild COVID-19. Using its own MiXCR run on the 5' RACE reads, TCRdb lists one record per CDR3 protein. The sample shows 280,000 or so distinct CDR3 sequences, 8% to 9% of them seen only once. Sequenced: PBMCs or a T cell subset sorted from them (not recorded which). The receptors shown here come from a man in his late teens or twenties who had mild COVID-19 (a few samples of this study predate the infection). Cell type and time point are not known.

The V and J genes are TRBV6-5 and TRBJ1-2; the match to TRBD1 covers 8 bases. The V and J ends lost 7 bases and 4 bases, in that order; junction bases with no gene match: 5. Germline V gives CDR1 MNHEY, CDR2 SVGAGI. The CDR3 sequence is 13 residues long. CDR3 sequence reads: CASTGTGFYGYTF. The CDR3 DNA follows: TGTGCCAGCACCGGGACAGGCTTCTATGGCTACACCTTC.

This clonotype was picked up a small number of times. This chain connects TRBV7-2 to TRBJ2-3; D is perhaps TRBD2 (6 bases). Germline loops: CDR1 SGHTA, CDR2 FQGNSA. This CDR3 region has 15 residues. Trimming shortened V by 3 bases and J by 1 base, and 11 bases separated the two germline ends. CDR3 in DNA: TGTGCCAGCAGCTTTCCCCCGGGGGGCACAGATACGCAGTATTTT. Its protein product is CASSFPPGGTDTQYF.

This clonotype was detected a few times. CDR3: CASNLAGAQGDTQYF. The DNA for the CDR3 is TGTGCCAGCAATCTAGCGGGGGCTCAAGGGGATACGCAGTATTTT. The genes are TRBV3-1 and TRBJ2-3, with TRBD2 matching 10 bases. Trimming removed 7 bases from V and 6 bases from J; junction bases left unmatched: 10. Germline V gene sequence: CDR1 LGHDT, CDR2 YNNKEL (reference sequence). This CDR3 has 15 residues.

J is TRBJ1-2 and V is TRBV6-6; no firm D call. This CDR3 contains 16 residues. V gave up 0 bases and J gave up 7 bases, with 18 bases separating them. Germline assignment: CDR1 MNHNY and CDR2 SVGAGI (reference sequence). The CDR3 DNA sequence: TGTGCCAGCAGTTACTCGAATCGGGAACTAATCACTGGCTACACCTTC. It is translated as CASSYSNRELITGYTF.

The chain recombines TRBV6-6 with TRBJ1-5, with D unclear. V shed 5 bases and J shed 6 bases, with 8 bases lying between them. There are 12 residues in the CDR3. Germline V gene data show CDR1 as MNHNY and CDR2 as SVGAGI (reference sequence). In DNA form, the CDR3 reads TGTGCCAGCAGTGAACTAGTTCAGCCCCAGCATTTT. Protein: CASSELVQPQHF.

The sample holds a few counts of this clonotype. The chain carries TRBV3-1 and TRBJ2-5; 16 bases are a match to TRBD2. Germline CDR1 LGHDT, CDR2 YNNKEL (reference sequence). The CDR3 length is 17 residues. V lost 4 bases to trimming and J lost 6 bases; unmatched junction nucleotides: 8. Here the CDR3 reads CASSPHGTSGGAKTQYF. CDR3 coding DNA: TGTGCCAGCAGCCCCCATGGGACTAGCGGGGGGGCAAAGACCCAGTACTTC.

The chain joins TRBV20-1 to TRBJ2-1, with a possible D match to TRBD1 (6 bases). Germline CDR1 is DFQATT and CDR2 is SNEGSKA (reference sequence). The ends were cut back, 5 bases at V and 2 bases at J, with 19 bases in the middle. The CDR3 is 16 amino acids. In nucleotides, the CDR3 is TGCAGTGCTCCCACCTGGGGGCTAGCAGCCTACAATGAGCAGTTCTTC. Protein product: CSAPTWGLAAYNEQFF.

A few counts support this clonotype. DNA for the CDR3: TGTGCCAGCAGCCTGTATATGACAGGGACAAGCAATCAGCCCCAGCATTTT. Amino acids: CASSLYMTGTSNQPQHF. This chain connects TRBV5-5 to TRBJ1-5; TRBD1 aligns across 7 bases. V was pared by 4 bases and J by 1 base, with 11 bases of the junction left unmatched. From germline, CDR1 is SGHKS and CDR2 YYEKEE (reference sequence). The CDR3 length is 17 residues.

This clonotype was detected only a few times. CDR3 amino acids: CAWSRTDYEQYF. In DNA form, the CDR3 reads TGTGCCTGGAGTCGTACCGACTACGAGCAGTACTTC. The chain is built from TRBV30 and TRBJ2-7; D is uncertain. The CDR3 consists of 12 residues. The V end lost 2 bases, the J end lost 3 bases, and 8 bases lay between the germline ends. Germline V gene data show CDR1 as GTSNPN and CDR2 as SVGIG (reference sequence).

The sample holds a few counts of this clonotype. The chain combines TRBV27 with TRBJ2-3, with D perhaps TRBD1 or TRBD2 (5 bases each). The V gene lost 7 bases and the J gene lost 1 base, with 15 bases spanning the gap. The CDR3 has 15 amino acids. Germline lookup yields CDR1 MNHEY and CDR2 SMNVEV (reference sequence). CDR3 coding DNA: TGTGCCAGCATCAGCCGGGGCGATGGCACAGATACGCAGTATTTT. This translates into CASISRGDGTDTQYF.

The V gene is TRBV20-1, the J gene TRBJ2-3; no firm D call. V was cut by 5 bases and J by 6 bases, with 12 bases left in between. Per the germline V gene, CDR1 is DFQATT and CDR2 is SNEGSKA (reference sequence). The CDR3 loop spans 12 amino acids. Here the CDR3 DNA reads TGCAGTGCTTTCTGGCCGGGCGATACGCAGTATTTT. Its translation: CSAFWPGDTQYF.

This rearrangement joins TRBV7-2 to TRBJ2-7; D perhaps matches TRBD1 (5 bases). Germline CDR1 is SGHTA and CDR2 is FQGNSA. The CDR3 totals 13 residues. The V and J ends lost 7 bases and 0 bases respectively, with 10 bases between them. DNA of the CDR3: TGTGCCAGCAACCTAGACAGCTCCTACGAGCAGTACTTC. Its translation: CASNLDSSYEQYF.